Listed here are 23 T cell receptor beta chains from one sample, sequenced in a study of cytomegalovirus exposure and HLA in healthy donors (TCRdb year 2017). Libraries were built with the immunoSEQ multiplex PCR assay. TCRdb provides this immuneACCESS table in a form limited to in-frame rearrangements. Some clones are lacking; in checked studies, under half of them reflect an unresolved V gene, and why the rest are absent is not known. The sample profile shows 180,000 or so clones; approximately 86% of them were found once. Roughly 2.6% of the sample lies in the top ten. Sequencing was carried out using PBMCs. The receptors here all came from a man younger than 30 in good health and CMV-seropositive.

CDR3 protein: CASSTGQIYEQYF. CDR3 in DNA: TGTGCCAGCAGCACCGGACAGATCTACGAGCAGTACTTC. The chain joins TRBV11-2 to TRBJ2-7, with D perhaps TRBD1 (6 bases). The CDR3 length is 13 residues. Trimming took off 5 bases at V and 3 bases at J, with 11 bases between the two ends. Germline V lookup: CDR1 SGHAT, CDR2 FQNNGV. Drawing the rest from reference TRBV11-2 and TRBJ2-7, the complete variable domain is EAGVAQSPRYKIIEKRQSVAFWCNPISGHATLYWYQQILGQGPKLLIQFQNNGVVDDSQLPKDRFSAERLKGVDSTLKIQPAKLEDSAVYLCASSTGQIYEQYFGPGTRLTVT.

This clone was observed a single time. The J gene is TRBJ2-5, the V gene TRBV7-2; D ambiguous. V gave up 1 base and J gave up 1 base, with 4 bases separating them. This CDR3 is 13 amino acids long. CDR1 and CDR2 (germline): SGHTA, FQGNSA. The CDR3: CASSLGPQETQYF. The CDR3, as DNA: TGTGCCAGCAGCTTAGGGCCCCAAGAGACCCAGTACTTC.

V and J are TRBV10-3 and TRBJ2-7; 11 nucleotides align to TRBD1. Trimming cost V 10 bases and J 3 bases; bases outside gene matches: 5. CDR1 is ENHRY and CDR2 is SYGVKD in the germline V gene. The CDR3 has 13 residues. CDR3 bases: TGTGCCACGGGACAGGGGGTCGGCTACGAGCAGTACTTC. Amino acids: CATGQGVGYEQYF.

This rearrangement joins TRBV7-3 to TRBJ2-1, with D possibly matching TRBD2 (6 bases). The V gene lost 0 bases and the J gene lost 6 bases, with 6 bases spanning the gap. Germline loops: CDR1 SGHTA, CDR2 FQGTGA. This CDR3 is 13 amino acids long. The CDR3 sequence: CASSLTGLNEQFF. For the CDR3, the DNA is TGTGCCAGCAGCTTAACGGGACTCAATGAGCAGTTCTTC.

In regard to this clone: Its ends do not fully match the called genes, so a read error is possible. The chain has TRBV7-7 and TRBJ2-1, with 7 bases matching TRBD1. The CDR3 runs to 13 residues. The germline V gene has CDR1 SSHAT and CDR2 FNYEAQ (reference sequence). The CDR3, as DNA: TGTGCTAGCAGCTCGGGACAGATCAATGAGCAGTTCTTC. It codes for CASSSGQINEQFF.

This clone has just a few counts. V and J are TRBV4-1 and TRBJ2-2; TRBD2 aligns across 9 bases. This CDR3 region has 17 residues. The germline CDR1 and CDR2 sequences are MGHRA and YSYEKL. V trimming: 4 bases; J trimming: 0 bases; junction bases outside the gene matches: 6. The CDR3 loop reads CASSRNSGGANTGELFF. CDR3 bases: TGCGCCAGCAGCCGAAATAGCGGGGGAGCGAACACCGGGGAGCTGTTTTTT.

The gene calls are TRBV19 and TRBJ2-3; the match to TRBD1 covers 9 bases. CDR3 length: 15 amino acids. Per the germline V gene, CDR1 is LNHDA and CDR2 is SQIVND (reference sequence). With V trimmed by 6 bases and J by 5 bases, 9 bases remained unmatched. The CDR3 nucleotides are TGTGCCAGTAGGGGAGGAGGGACAGGGTTAGATACGCAGTATTTT. It translates to CASRGGGTGLDTQYF.

J is TRBJ2-7 and V is TRBV4-3, with TRBD1 matching over 8 bases. The CDR3 is made up of 16 amino acids. Per germline, CDR1 LGHNA and CDR2 YSLEER. V shed 0 bases, J shed 6 bases, and the junction held 10 bases outside the gene matches. This CDR3 is CASSQEYVTGAGEQYF. CDR3 in DNA: TGCGCCAGCAGCCAAGAATACGTGACAGGGGCAGGCGAGCAGTACTTC.

V is TRBV28 and J is TRBJ2-7; 10 bases are a match to TRBD2. Per the germline V gene, CDR1 is MDHEN and CDR2 is SYDVKM. This CDR3 has 16 amino acids. Losses at the gene ends were 1 base for V and 6 bases for J; bases not matched to a gene: 9. The CDR3 DNA follows: TGTGCCAGCAGTTTATCATCCCTAGCGGGAGATAGCGAGCAGTACTTC. Protein: CASSLSSLAGDSEQYF.

The rearrangement uses TRBV28 and TRBJ1-3; 9 bases match TRBD1. The germline V gene has CDR1 MDHEN and CDR2 SYDVKM. Trimming at V came to 6 bases and at J to 0 bases, leaving 3 bases not matched to a gene. CDR3 length: 15 amino acids. CDR3 sequence: CASREQGASGNTIYF. In nucleotides, the CDR3 is TGTGCCAGCAGAGAACAGGGGGCCTCTGGAAACACCATATATTTT.

V usage is TRBV27 and J usage is TRBJ1-6; D unclear. Germline V gene sequence: CDR1 MNHEY, CDR2 SMNVEV (reference sequence). Between the trimmed V and J ends, which lost 5 bases and 14 bases, there was a span of 10 bases. The CDR3 contains 11 residues. The chain's CDR3 is CASSDLGTLHF. Here the CDR3 DNA reads TGTGCCAGCAGTGATCTCGGGACCCTCCACTTT.

This chain connects TRBV25-1 to TRBJ2-3; tentative D call: TRBD2 (6 bases). The germline V gene encodes CDR1 MGHDK and CDR2 SYGVNS. The CDR3 has 16 amino acids. Trimming took 2 bases from V and 0 from J, leaving 12 bases between them. CDR3 region: CASSEPGLTSTDTQYF. CDR3 DNA: TGTGCCAGCAGTGAACCGGGACTCACTAGCACAGATACGCAGTATTTT.

The chain has TRBV9 and TRBJ2-1, with D tentatively TRBD2 (6 bases). Looked up from germline, CDR1 is SGDLS and CDR2 is YYNGEE. The CDR3 runs to 16 residues. V lost 0 bases and J lost 0, with 10 bases in between. CDR3 nucleotide sequence: TGTGCCAGCAGCGTAGCTAGCGCAAGCTCCTACAATGAGCAGTTCTTC. Residues: CASSVASASSYNEQFF.

The V call is TRBV7-6, the J call TRBJ2-7, with TRBD2 as a possible D gene (5 bases). The V end lost 5 bases, the J end lost 2 bases, and 10 bases lay between the germline ends. Germline assignment: CDR1 SGHVS and CDR2 FNYEAQ. This CDR3 comprises 13 residues. CDR3 protein: CASSPGETYEQYF. The CDR3 nucleotides read TGTGCCAGCAGCCCCGGGGAGACCTACGAGCAGTACTTC.

CDR3 bases: TGCAGCGTTGTAAAGGTGTGGGGGGACACTGAAGCTTTCTTT. As protein: CSVVKVWGDTEAFF. This chain uses TRBV29-1 with TRBJ1-1; D might be TRBD1 (5 bases). Between the trimmed V and J ends, which lost 4 bases and 3 bases, there was a span of 15 bases. This CDR3 has 14 amino acids. Germline V gene data show CDR1 as SQVTM and CDR2 as ANQGSEA. Together with reference TRBV29-1 and TRBJ1-1, the CDR3 gives the full variable domain: SAVISQKPSRDICQRGTSLTIQCQVDSQVTMMFWYRQQPGQSLTLIATANQGSEATYESGFVIDKFPISRPNLTFSTLTVSNMSPEDSSIYLCSVVKVWGDTEAFFGQGTRLTVV.

The chain is built from TRBV7-9 and TRBJ1-2; no definite D call. Germline CDR1 is SEHNR and CDR2 is FQNEAQ (reference sequence). This CDR3 region has 13 residues. V shed 0 bases and J shed 8 bases, with 10 bases lying between them. CDR3 in DNA: TGTGCCAGCAGCTTAGCGACTGGCGGGGGCTACACCTTC. This codes for CASSLATGGGYTF. Supplemented by reference TRBV7-9 and TRBJ1-2, the full variable domain reads DTGVSQNPRHKITKRGQNVTFRCDPISEHNRLYWYRQTLGQGPEFLTYFQNEAQLEKSRLLSDRFSAERPKGSFSTLEIQRTEQGDSAMYLCASSLATGGGYTFGSGTRLTVV.

The chain links TRBV6-4 to TRBJ2-1, with D perhaps matching TRBD2 (5 bases). Trimming pared 4 bases from V and 9 bases from J, leaving 13 bases between. Germline V gene lookup returns CDR1 MRHNA and CDR2 SNTAGT. CDR3 size: 13 residues. This CDR3 is CASSVSPEGEQFF. The CDR3 coding sequence is TGTGCCAGCAGTGTATCCCCAGAGGGTGAGCAGTTCTTC.

The chain joins TRBV7-6 to TRBJ1-3; D not resolved. There are 16 residues in the CDR3. Trimming took off 0 bases at V and 0 bases at J, with 9 bases between the two ends. Per germline, CDR1 SGHVS and CDR2 FNYEAQ. For the CDR3, the DNA is TGTGCCAGCAGCTTAGCGCGGGTGGGCTCTGGAAACACCATATATTTT. Its protein is CASSLARVGSGNTIYF.

V gene TRBV27 combines with J gene TRBJ1-1; D ambiguous. Per the germline V gene, CDR1 is MNHEY and CDR2 is SMNVEV (reference sequence). V was clipped by 5 bases and J by 0 bases, with 7 bases between them. This CDR3 has 13 residues. CDR3 protein: CASSPLLNTEAFF. As DNA, the CDR3 is TGTGCCAGCAGTCCACTGTTGAACACTGAAGCTTTCTTT.

This clone appeared once. The V call is TRBV11-2, the J call TRBJ2-1; 9 bases are shared with TRBD2. V lost 0 bases, J lost 8 bases, and 14 bases stayed unmatched. The CDR3 sequence is 18 residues long. Looked up from germline, CDR1 is SGHAT and CDR2 is FQNNGV. The CDR3 DNA is TGTGCCAGCAGCTTAGATTATTCACCGGGACTAGCTTTCTATGAGCAGTTCTTC. It yields the protein CASSLDYSPGLAFYEQFF. The full variable domain, with the rest looked up from reference TRBV11-2 and TRBJ2-1, is EAGVAQSPRYKIIEKRQSVAFWCNPISGHATLYWYQQILGQGPKLLIQFQNNGVVDDSQLPKDRFSAERLKGVDSTLKIQPAKLEDSAVYLCASSLDYSPGLAFYEQFFGPGTRLTVL.

The chain joins TRBV10-3 to TRBJ2-1; 10 bases line up with TRBD2. Germline trimming cut 3 bases from V and 4 bases from J; bases unmatched to any gene: 6. Germline lookup yields CDR1 ENHRY and CDR2 SYGVKD. CDR3 length equals 16 residues. The CDR3 nucleotides are TGTGCCATCAGTGAAGTACTAGCGGGACCTTACAATGAGCAGTTCTTC. This codes for CAISEVLAGPYNEQFF.

J is TRBJ1-4 and V is TRBV6-1, with 11 nucleotides matching TRBD1. Germline CDR1 and CDR2: MNHNS and SASEGT. J gave up 5 bases and V 5 bases, and 4 bases lay outside the gene matches. The CDR3 spans 15 residues. In DNA form, the CDR3 reads TGTGCCAGCAGTAGCCGGACAGGGGGCAATGAAAAACTGTTTTTT. This sequence encodes CASSSRTGGNEKLFF.

J is TRBJ1-2 and V is TRBV19; unclear D gene. This CDR3 is 13 amino acids long. In germline, CDR1 is LNHDA, CDR2 SQIVND (reference sequence). V was pared by 6 bases and J by 7 bases, with 15 bases between. The CDR3 protein is CASSPHRVVGYTF. DNA for the CDR3: TGTGCCAGTAGCCCCCATAGAGTGGTTGGCTACACCTTC.